This TCR beta chain appears in the sequencing data of a study of blood T cell repertoires in COVID-19. In the study overall: Samples came from the United States, Italy and Spain, spanning acute and convalescent COVID-19. From T cells, B-cell-depleted T cells, or PBMCs came the material, which was cDNA or gDNA.

Germline CDR1 and CDR2: ENHRY and SYGVKD. This CDR3 is built from 15 residues. Trimming removed 3 bases from V and 3 bases from J; junction bases left unmatched: 7. As handled by the study authors: Estimation of nucleated cell counts was performed using reference gene primer amplification. Measured with immunoSEQ multiplex PCR; TCRdb has only the in-frame clones, and not every one. That table furnishes V, J and clone size, whereas the DNA furnished D and trimming. The repertoire has nearly 80,000 clones, 70% to 90% of them found once; the top ten carry over 4%. This receptor was obtained from a woman over 75 with active or convalescent COVID-19. V gene TRBV10-3 combines with J gene TRBJ2-7, with 8 bases lining up with TRBD1. Sequencing was carried out using peripheral blood. CDR3 region: CAISDPGTGHYEQYF. The DNA of the CDR3 is TGTGCCATCAGTGACCCTGGGACAGGCCACTACGAGCAGTACTTC.